Below, 21 T cell receptor beta chains from the same sample are listed, as sequenced in a study of neoadjuvant anti-PD-1 for oral cavity cancer. Profiling relied on immunoSEQ multiplex PCR, and the TCRdb table lists in-frame clones only, not all of them. The sample contains approximately 43,000 clones, 65% to 80% of which appear only once. Time point specified: after neoadjuvant nivolumab, at surgical resection. The sequences come from PBMCs, collected after nivolumab (anti-PD-1) treatment. The origin of the receptors is a person aged 35 to 85 with oral cavity squamous cell carcinoma.

The chain couples TRBV7-2 to TRBJ1-5; TRBD1 matches 7 bases. There are 14 residues in the CDR3. After removal of 5 bases from V and 4 bases from J, the junction contained 5 bases not matched to a gene. Germline-derived CDR1 and CDR2 are SGHTA and FQGNSA. The CDR3 reads CASSEGQPNQPQHF. The CDR3 DNA follows: TGTGCCAGCAGCGAGGGACAGCCGAATCAGCCCCAGCATTTT. The whole variable domain, filled in from reference TRBV7-2 and TRBJ1-5, reads GAGVSQSPSNKVTEKGKDVELRCDPISGHTALYWYRQSLGQGLEFLIYFQGNSAPDKSGLPSDRFSAERTGGSVSTLTIQRTQQEDSAVYLCASSEGQPNQPQHFGDGTRLSIL.

This rearrangement joins TRBV9 to TRBJ1-5; TRBD1 is a possible D gene (6 bases). The CDR3 consists of 15 residues. Trimming left V 0 bases short and J 5 bases short, with 12 bases between. Germline CDR1 and CDR2: SGDLS and YYNGEE. The CDR3: CASSVGQGRYQPQHF. The CDR3, as DNA: TGTGCCAGCAGCGTAGGGCAGGGGAGGTATCAGCCCCAGCATTTT.

The chain is built from TRBV14 and TRBJ2-3; 7 bases fit TRBD2. J lost 2 bases, V lost 0 bases, and 2 bases had no gene match. The CDR3 runs 15 residues. CDR1 and CDR2 (germline): SGHDN, FVKESK. The DNA for the CDR3 is TGTGCCAGCAGCCAAGAGCGGGGGATCACAGATACGCAGTATTTT. Its translation is CASSQERGITDTQYF.

The J gene is TRBJ2-7, the V gene TRBV5-6; 7 bases agree with TRBD1. Germline V gene data show CDR1 as SGHDT and CDR2 as YYEEEE. The trim removed 4 bases at V and 6 bases at J, leaving 7 bases unmatched. There are 13 residues in the CDR3. CDR3 coding DNA: TGTGCCAGCAGCCTACTGACAGGGCTCGAGCAGTACTTC. This gives the protein CASSLLTGLEQYF.

The CDR3 sequence is CASSPRTKAYQETQYF. CDR3 in DNA: TGTGCCAGTAGTCCGAGGACAAAAGCGTACCAAGAGACCCAGTACTTC. The rearrangement links TRBV19 to TRBJ2-5; the D gene is possibly TRBD1 (5 bases). Trimming removed 5 bases from V and 0 bases from J, with 16 bases in between. In germline, CDR1 is LNHDA, CDR2 SQIVND (reference sequence). This CDR3 is built from 16 residues.

V gene TRBV11-2 combines with J gene TRBJ2-4; 7 bases are shared with TRBD1. The J segment lost 0 bases and the V segment lost 6 bases, leaving 11 bases of the junction unmatched. CDR3 length: 17 residues. Germline V gene sequence: CDR1 SGHAT, CDR2 FQNNGV. The CDR3 is CASRSLQGRLAKNIQYF. CDR3 sequence (DNA): TGTGCCAGCAGGAGCCTACAGGGGCGCTTAGCCAAAAACATTCAGTACTTC.

The V call is TRBV29-1, the J call TRBJ1-3, with no clear D. CDR3 size: 13 residues. Germline CDR1 SQVTM, CDR2 ANQGSEA. This chain's CDR3 is CSGEGRSGNTIYF. CDR3 coding DNA: TGCAGTGGTGAGGGTCGCTCTGGAAACACCATATATTTT.

About this clone itself: Other DNA sequences in this specimen translate into the identical CDR3. The rearrangement joins TRBV5-4 to TRBJ1-2, with TRBD1 matching 8 bases. Germline trimming cut 4 bases from V and 6 bases from J; bases unmatched to any gene: 5. The CDR3 length is 13 residues. Germline V lookup: CDR1 SGHNT, CDR2 YYREEE (reference sequence). This chain's CDR3 is CASSPTGGDGYTF. The CDR3 DNA is TGTGCCAGCAGCCCTACAGGGGGGGATGGCTACACCTTC.

The sample holds a few counts of this clone. V and J are TRBV7-9 and TRBJ2-5, with 8 nucleotides matching TRBD2. Germline lookup yields CDR1 SEHNR and CDR2 FQNEAQ (reference sequence). The V gene end was trimmed by 5 bases and the J gene end by 5 bases; junction bases not matched to a gene: 10. CDR3 length: 15 residues. The CDR3: CASSPGTRSEETQYF. The CDR3 DNA is TGTGCCAGCAGCCCAGGGACTAGATCTGAGGAGACCCAGTACTTC.

Only one count was recorded for this clone. Other DNA variants within this sample encode the same CDR3. The rearrangement joins TRBV11-2 to TRBJ1-1; a possible D gene is TRBD1 (6 bases). From germline, CDR1 is SGHAT and CDR2 FQNNGV. The CDR3 contains 15 residues. With 5 bases removed from V and 7 bases from J, the gap between germline ends came to 20 bases. The CDR3 loop is CASSLSLSGVSEAFF. The CDR3 DNA is TGTGCCAGCAGCCTCTCACTTTCAGGGGTTAGTGAAGCTTTCTTT. The full variable domain, rest sourced from reference TRBV11-2 and TRBJ1-1, is EAGVAQSPRYKIIEKRQSVAFWCNPISGHATLYWYQQILGQGPKLLIQFQNNGVVDDSQLPKDRFSAERLKGVDSTLKIQPAKLEDSAVYLCASSLSLSGVSEAFFGQGTRLTVV.

This chain connects TRBV2 to TRBJ2-7; the D is unclear. With 3 bases removed from V and 2 bases from J, the gap between germline ends came to 11 bases. The CDR3 has 14 amino acids. Germline loops: CDR1 SNHLY, CDR2 FYNNEI. In nucleotides, the CDR3 is TGTGCCAGCAGTGATTTGGGCGGCCCCTACGAGCAGTACTTC. It translates to CASSDLGGPYEQYF.

The chain has TRBV7-9 and TRBJ1-2; D gene ambiguous. CDR3 size: 15 residues. V was trimmed by 1 base and J by 7 bases, leaving 16 bases between them. The germline CDR1 and CDR2 sequences are SEHNR and FQNEAQ (reference sequence). The CDR3 nucleotides read TGTGCCAGCAGCTTAGGACCGGGGAGGGTCTCTGGCTACACCTTC. It codes for CASSLGPGRVSGYTF.

The chain recombines TRBV5-1 with TRBJ2-1; the match to TRBD1 covers 9 bases. Germline V gene lookup returns CDR1 SGHRS and CDR2 YFSETQ. J lost 5 bases, V lost 7 bases, and 7 bases had no gene match. The CDR3 is 14 residues long. The CDR3: CASGDRVPHNEQFF. CDR3 nucleotides: TGCGCCAGCGGGGACAGGGTCCCCCACAATGAGCAGTTCTTC.

V and J are TRBV27 and TRBJ1-2, with 12 bases that match TRBD1. The CDR3 contains 18 residues. V shed 7 bases, J shed 3 bases, and the junction held 15 bases outside the gene matches. In germline, CDR1 is MNHEY, CDR2 SMNVEV (reference sequence). For the CDR3, the DNA is TGTGCCAGCACCCCCGGGGAGGGACAGGGGGCTCTTTACTATGGCTACACCTTC. Translating it yields CASTPGEGQGALYYGYTF.

J is TRBJ2-1 and V is TRBV5-6, with 8 bases identical to TRBD1. The germline V gene has CDR1 SGHDT and CDR2 YYEEEE. This CDR3 is built from 15 residues. V lost 5 bases, J lost 0 bases, and 4 bases stayed unmatched. CDR3 in amino acids: CASRTTGASYNEQFF. DNA for the CDR3: TGTGCCAGCAGGACGACAGGGGCCTCCTACAATGAGCAGTTCTTC. The complete variable domain, with remaining parts taken from reference TRBV5-6 and TRBJ2-1, reads DAGVTQSPTHLIKTRGQQVTLRCSPKSGHDTVSWYQQALGQGPQFIFQYYEEEERQRGNFPDRFSGHQFPNYSSELNVNALLLGDSALYLCASRTTGASYNEQFFGPGTRLTVL.

Notes on this clone: Other DNA sequences in the same sample also yield this CDR3. The chain carries TRBV28 and TRBJ2-2, with D tentatively TRBD1 or TRBD2 (6 bases each). The CDR3 is 15 amino acids. V gave up 3 bases and J gave up 4 bases, with 12 bases separating them. CDR1 MDHEN and CDR2 SYDVKM come from the germline V gene. The CDR3: CASSLGGSSTGELFF. CDR3 bases: TGTGCCAGCAGTTTGGGGGGCTCGAGCACCGGGGAGCTGTTTTTT.

This clone was recorded a few times. The chain joins TRBV4-2 to TRBJ2-2, with D uncertain. Trimming took off 3 bases at V and 4 bases at J, with 12 bases between the two ends. CDR1 LGHNA and CDR2 YNFKEQ come from the germline V gene. This CDR3 is built from 15 residues. DNA of the CDR3: TGTGCCAGCAGCCAGGGCACAGAGCTCACCGGGGAGCTGTTTTTT. Protein sequence: CASSQGTELTGELFF.

This chain connects TRBV29-1 to TRBJ1-2; D uncertain. Germline values: CDR1 SQVTM, CDR2 ANQGSEA. The CDR3 runs to 12 residues. Between the trimmed V and J ends, which lost 7 bases and 0 bases, there was a span of 9 bases. CDR3 loop: CSATVSNYGYTF. The CDR3 coding sequence is TGCAGCGCCACAGTTTCTAACTATGGCTACACCTTC.

The chain links TRBV28 to TRBJ1-2; 7 bases align to TRBD1. The trim removed 4 bases at V and 5 bases at J, leaving 1 base unmatched. The CDR3 is 12 amino acids. Germline CDR1 and CDR2: MDHEN and SYDVKM. The CDR3 here is CASSSGGYGYTF. The CDR3 DNA sequence: TGTGCCAGCAGTTCAGGGGGATATGGCTACACCTTC.

The chain uses TRBV5-1 and TRBJ2-3; no definite D call. The CDR3 totals 12 residues. The germline V gene encodes CDR1 SGHRS and CDR2 YFSETQ. Trimming cost V 3 bases and J 2 bases, with 4 bases left between them. For the CDR3, the DNA is TGCGCCAGCAGCTGGACCACAGATACGCAGTATTTT. Translation gives CASSWTTDTQYF. The whole variable domain, filled in from reference TRBV5-1 and TRBJ2-3, reads KAGVTQTPRYLIKTRGQQVTLSCSPISGHRSVSWYQQTPGQGLQFLFEYFSETQRNKGNFPGRFSGRQFSNSRSEMNVSTLELGDSALYLCASSWTTDTQYFGPGTRLTVL.

The chain employs TRBV9 and TRBJ2-7; TRBD1 or TRBD2 may be the D gene (5 bases each). Between the trimmed V and J ends, which lost 0 bases and 5 bases, there was a span of 18 bases. Per germline, CDR1 SGDLS and CDR2 YYNGEE. This CDR3 contains 16 residues. CDR3 region: CASSVVGGIGPHEQYF. In DNA, the CDR3 is TGTGCCAGCAGCGTAGTTGGGGGTATAGGCCCCCACGAGCAGTACTTC.